This T cell receptor (beta chain) was identified during a study of shared clonotypes between healthy human individuals (dated by TCRdb to 2020 to 2021). Regarding the complete study: A couple of women and a few men aged 18 to 49 years were included in the cohort. For each donor, CD4 naive and CD4 memory were each given three plates, CD8 naive was given two plates, and CD8 memory was given one plate. To estimate repertoire size and how much clonotype sharing occurs between individuals, the study deeply sequenced the blood TCR repertoires of several healthy adults. To increase sequencing depth and limit assay-specific biases, different laboratories used diverse techniques to prepare libraries and sequence TCR repertoires. Between about 0.94 and 8.9 billion PBMCs per donor were obtained by leukapheresis.

Study-wide findings and limitations: Approximately 5% of naive CD4, around 3.6% of naive CD8, about 2.4% of memory CD4, and more than 0.35% of memory CD8 clonotypes were shared across a few donors. Because the study included a small number of donors, the genetic and exposure-history diversity represented was limited. Compared with non-shared clonotypes, the clonotypes found in all four sorted-subset donors had higher generation probabilities. Sampling was restricted to blood, and TCR repertoires in tissue are likely to differ from TCR repertoires in blood. Naive subsets generally had larger estimated clonotype richness than memory subsets did. Pairwise subsampling indicated that sequencing depth was expected to affect the degree of clonotype sharing among donors. Rarefaction of sorted-subset datasets indicated incomplete sequencing despite the large sequencing depth.

For this clone: The antigen it binds to is not known. The record has no base qualities; no much larger clone is one base away.

The donors were healthy, HIV-negative adults with no recently reported acute infections or vaccinations. Every donor was a Caucasian adult residing in Nashville, Tennessee, USA. CD4+ T cells were enriched through magnetic negative selection, after which naive cells were positively selected on CD45RA and the remaining negative fraction served as the memory subset. After blood collection by leukapheresis, PBMCs were isolated using Ficoll-Histopaque density gradient centrifugation and then cryopreserved in the vapor phase of liquid nitrogen. Analytical flow cytometry was used to check the purity and quantity of each magnetically sorted T cell population. Genomic DNA was isolated from every sorted fraction and measured by UV absorbance on a Nanodrop 2000c. Using the deep immunoSEQ assay, TCR CDR3 regions were amplified from genomic DNA by multiplex PCR. Extracted genomic DNA from each cell subset was spread evenly across all wells of several immunoSEQ 96-well plates, with each plate serving as a replicate. For sorted subsets, approximately 210 ng genomic DNA, equal to 30,000 or so T cell genomes, was loaded into each replicate PCR. Purified libraries were quantified with a Qubit 3.0 fluorometer, sized on a Bioanalyzer 2100, and re-quantified with the KAPA Library Quantification kit. Every immunoSEQ 96-well plate was sequenced on a separate single-read 150-cycle Illumina NextSeq 550 flow cell. Per the original workflow: Because only junctional sequences without quality scores were contained in the immunoSEQ output, filtering matching that applied to full-length reads could not be performed. Sequences were annotated with PyIR, a Python wrapper for IgBLAST v1.9, and V/J genes and CDR3 were assigned using IMGT germline references. Reads were filtered out if the reads had weak V/J assignments (E-value above 1e-6), no CDR3, stop codons, out-of-frame junctions, or ambiguous translated residues. A V3J clonotype was defined by an identical inferred V gene, J gene, and CDR3 amino acid sequence. The percentage overlap between two repertoires was calculated by dividing the number of shared unique clonotypes by the size of the smaller repertoire. Three approaches were used to assess repertoire richness: RTK rarefaction, the Chao1 estimator, and Recon v2.1 estimates of unobserved clonotypes. Generation probabilities were computed with OLGA for all TCRbeta clonotypes obtained by the gDNA method from a handful of donors. This immuneACCESS table, as held by TCRdb, lists in-frame sequences with V and J called but not all clones. Of the missing ones, under half trace to an unresolved V gene in checked studies; the others have no known cause. V, J and clone size were drawn from that table, and D and trimming were deduced from the DNA. Across this sample there are some 1 million clones, with more than 60% seen only once. About 1.5% of the sample goes to the ten largest clones.

The germline V gene (reference sequence) yields SGHNT for CDR1 and YYREEE for CDR2. The CDR3 runs 15 residues from the cysteine to the phenylalanine. Left in the record is the CDR3 DNA by itself, 45 bases read in frame from the first base. Trimming at the junction amounts to 4 bases on V and 0 bases on J, and the germline ends lie 14 bases apart. The clonotype comes from a man aged 18 to 35 in good health. Sequencing was carried out using memory CD4+ T cells sorted from blood. The label giving this sample's cell subset or site can be read as: CD45RA-negative fraction. Here the chain combines TRBV5-4 and TRBJ2-7; the D gene is unclear. The sequence in DNA is TGTGCCAGCAGCAGAAGCCCCACCTACTCCTACGAGCAGTACTTC. This sequence encodes CASSRSPTYSYEQYF. The reference TRBV5-4 and TRBJ2-7 proteins fill in what lies around the CDR3, so the full variable domain reads ETGVTQSPTHLIKTRGQQVTLRCSSQSGHNTVSWYQQALGQGPQFIFQYYREEENGRGNFPPRFSGLQFPNYSSELNVNALELDDSALYLCASSRSPTYSYEQYFGPGTRLTVT.